A selection of T cell receptor beta chains follows, all from one sample in a study of regulatory T cells in long-lasting Graves disease. TCRdb re-called the multiplex PCR reads with MiXCR, one entry per CDR3 protein. In the table there are 400,000 to 550,000 distinct CDR3 sequences, around 15% of which are singletons. These same records also appear under a second study, on T cells in Graves' hyperthyroidism and ophthalmopathy.

This specimen consisted of peripheral blood mononuclear cells (PBMCs), obtained at new diagnosis, from a patient treated with antithyroid drugs. These receptors all stem from a woman aged 30 to 39 with Graves disease. Each CDR3 is given with its conserved first and last residue. D genes are given only for firm matches. Size values are once, few and many counts, or a class for expanded clones, and some rows have none.

V gene: TRBV18
J gene: TRBJ1-5
clone size: many
D gene: NA
CDR3 DNA: TGTGCCAGCTCACCATGGGGAAATCGAAATCAGCCCCAGCATTTT
CDR3 protein: CASSPWGNRNQPQHF

V gene: TRBV10-3
J gene: TRBJ2-6
clone size: once
D gene: NA
CDR3 DNA: TGTGCCAGCAGTGAATTCGAGGGGGCCAACGTCCTGACTTTC
CDR3 protein: CASSEFEGANVLTF

V gene: TRBV28
J gene: TRBJ1-6
clone size: many
D gene: NA
CDR3 DNA: TGTGCCAGCAGTTTAGGTTACGGGTACCGATCACCCCTCCACTTT
CDR3 protein: CASSLGYGYRSPLHF

V gene: TRBV7-8
J gene: TRBJ1-6
clone size: many
D gene: NA
CDR3 DNA: TGTGCCAGCAGCTGGACTCTCTCGAACAATTCACCCCTCCACTTT
CDR3 protein: CASSWTLSNNSPLHF

V gene: TRBV28
J gene: TRBJ1-1
clone size: many
D gene: NA
CDR3 DNA: TGTGCCAGCAGCATGGGCCGCATGAACACTGAAGCTTTCTTT
CDR3 protein: CASSMGRMNTEAFF

V gene: TRBV30
J gene: TRBJ1-2
clone size: many
D gene: NA
CDR3 DNA: TGTGCCTGGAGTTTTGGGTACTATGGCTACACCTTC
CDR3 protein: CAWSFGYYGYTF

V gene: TRBV28
J gene: TRBJ2-7
clone size: few
D gene: NA
CDR3 DNA: TGTGCCAGCAGTTTAGCGGGTCTGGGCTACGAGCAGTACTTC
CDR3 protein: CASSLAGLGYEQYF

V gene: TRBV25-1
J gene: TRBJ2-1
clone size: NA
D gene: TRBD2
CDR3 DNA: TGTGCCAGCAGTGACTATAGCGGGCGCAGCTCCTACAATGAGCAGTTCTTC
CDR3 protein: CASSDYSGRSSYNEQFF

V gene: TRBV12-3/TRBV12-4
J gene: TRBJ2-7
clone size: many
D gene: NA
CDR3 DNA: TGTGCCAGCAGTTCCCGAGCAAGGGGATACGAGCAGTACTTC
CDR3 protein: CASSSRARGYEQYF

V gene: TRBV2
J gene: TRBJ1-1
clone size: many
D gene: NA
CDR3 DNA: TGTGCCAGCAGTGAGAGGTTGCCTGAGAACACTGAAGCTTTCTTT
CDR3 protein: CASSERLPENTEAFF

V gene: TRBV28
J gene: TRBJ2-1
clone size: NA
D gene: TRBD2
CDR3 DNA: TGTGCCAGCAGTGATTTGGGAGCGGGAGATGGGAATGAGCAGTTCTTC
CDR3 protein: CASSDLGAGDGNEQFF

V gene: TRBV28
J gene: TRBJ2-3
clone size: NA
D gene: TRBD2
CDR3 DNA: TGTGCCAGCAGTCCAGCGGGACTAGCTCGGACAGATACGCAGTATTTT
CDR3 protein: CASSPAGLARTDTQYF

V gene: TRBV5-1
J gene: TRBJ1-4
clone size: many
D gene: NA
CDR3 DNA: TGCGCCAGCAGAGGTAGCCCGGGCCCAACTAATGAAAAACTGTTTTTT
CDR3 protein: CASRGSPGPTNEKLFF

V gene: TRBV27
J gene: TRBJ2-5
clone size: NA
D gene: TRBD2
CDR3 DNA: TGTGCCAGCCAGACTAGCGGGAGTATGGAGACCCAGTACTTC
CDR3 protein: CASQTSGSMETQYF

V gene: TRBV15
J gene: TRBJ2-2
clone size: NA
D gene: TRBD2
CDR3 DNA: TGTGCCACCAGCAGAGATCCAGGACTAGCGGGAGGGGAGCTGTTTTTT
CDR3 protein: CATSRDPGLAGGELFF

V gene: TRBV6-1
J gene: TRBJ2-5
clone size: many
D gene: TRBD2
CDR3 DNA: TGTGCCAGCAGCGAGAAGGTAGCGGGAGGGGGAGAGACCCAGTACTTC
CDR3 protein: CASSEKVAGGGETQYF

V gene: TRBV10-2
J gene: TRBJ2-2
clone size: many
D gene: NA
CDR3 DNA: TGCGCCAGCAGCGATCTTACCGGGGAGCTGTTTTTT
CDR3 protein: CASSDLTGELFF

V gene: TRBV18
J gene: TRBJ2-3
clone size: many
D gene: TRBD2
CDR3 DNA: TGTGCCAGCTCACCACCGCGGGAGAGCACAGATACGCAGTATTTT
CDR3 protein: CASSPPRESTDTQYF

V gene: TRBV20-1
J gene: TRBJ2-7
clone size: few
D gene: TRBD2
CDR3 DNA: TGCAGTGCTCAGACTAGCGGGAGAGCCAGCGAGCAGTACTTC
CDR3 protein: CSAQTSGRASEQYF

V gene: TRBV4-3
J gene: TRBJ2-7
clone size: NA
D gene: TRBD2
CDR3 DNA: TGCGCCAGCAGCCCTTCGTTAGCGGGAGGAGACTACGAGCAGTACTTC
CDR3 protein: CASSPSLAGGDYEQYF

V gene: TRBV15
J gene: TRBJ2-3
clone size: many
D gene: TRBD1
CDR3 DNA: TGTGCCACCAGCAGGGCAGGACAGGGGATTTCGGATACGCAGTATTTT
CDR3 protein: CATSRAGQGISDTQYF

V gene: TRBV13
J gene: TRBJ2-7
clone size: NA
D gene: TRBD1
CDR3 DNA: TGTGCCAGCAGCTTATTCGGGGACAGCCTCTCCTACGAGCAGTACTTC
CDR3 protein: CASSLFGDSLSYEQYF

V gene: TRBV4-3
J gene: TRBJ1-1
clone size: many
D gene: NA
CDR3 DNA: TGCGCCAGCAGCCTATACCAGGGTGGGGACACTGAAGCTTTCTTT
CDR3 protein: CASSLYQGGDTEAFF

V gene: TRBV14
J gene: TRBJ2-1
clone size: many
D gene: NA
CDR3 DNA: TGTGCCAGCAGCCCCAACCTTGGACAGAACAATGAGCAGTTCTTC
CDR3 protein: CASSPNLGQNNEQFF

V gene: TRBV9
J gene: TRBJ1-1
clone size: many
D gene: NA
CDR3 DNA: TGTGCCAGCAGCGTAGGAGAGCTGAACACTGAAGCTTTCTTT
CDR3 protein: CASSVGELNTEAFF